The present T cell receptor (beta chain) was sequenced within a study of blood T cell repertoires in COVID-19. Study-level background: Acute and convalescent COVID-19 specimens originated in the United States, Italy and Spain.

Germline CDR1 reads DFQATT; CDR2 reads SNEGSKA (reference sequence). CDR3 length: 13 residues. With 6 bases removed from V and 1 base from J, the gap between germline ends came to 10 bases. Assay used: immunoSEQ multiplex PCR; TCRdb lists only in-frame clones, some missing. The table shows about 210,000 clones, with around 82% occurring only once. Input material: peripheral blood. V is TRBV20-1 and J is TRBJ2-1; D remains unclear. This clonotype was obtained from a human donor in a cohort sampled during active COVID-19. This CDR3 reads CSASGQSYNEQFF. The CDR3 region has the DNA TGCAGTGCCAGTGGTCAATCCTACAATGAGCAGTTCTTC.